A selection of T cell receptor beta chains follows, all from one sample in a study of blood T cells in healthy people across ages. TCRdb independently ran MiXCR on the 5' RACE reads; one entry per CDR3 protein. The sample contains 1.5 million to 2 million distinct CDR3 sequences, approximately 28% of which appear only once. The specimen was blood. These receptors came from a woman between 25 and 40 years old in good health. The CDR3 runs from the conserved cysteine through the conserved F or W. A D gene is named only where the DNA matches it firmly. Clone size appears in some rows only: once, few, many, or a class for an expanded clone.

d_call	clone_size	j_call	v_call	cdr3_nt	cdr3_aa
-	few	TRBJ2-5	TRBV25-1	TGTGCCAGCAGTGACTGGGGGGAAGAGACCCAGTACTTC	CASSDWGEETQYF
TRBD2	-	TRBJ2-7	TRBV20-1	TGCAGTGCTAGAGACGCGACTAGCGGGGGGGACGAGCAGTACTTC	CSARDATSGGDEQYF
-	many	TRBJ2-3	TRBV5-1	TGCGCCAGCAGCTTGGGCGGTTCCCGAGGAGATACGCAGTATTTT	CASSLGGSRGDTQYF
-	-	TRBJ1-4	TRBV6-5	TGTGCCAGCAGCCCCGACAGGCAGGGTGAAAAACTGTTTTTT	CASSPDRQGEKLFF
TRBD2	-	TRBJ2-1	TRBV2	TGTGCCAGCAGTGAAGCGCTAGGACTAGCGGGGGGGCCAGGGTTCGATGAGCAGTTCTTC	CASSEALGLAGGPGFDEQFF
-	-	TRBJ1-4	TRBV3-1	TGTGCCAGCAGCTCCCGTCCCGTTGCAACTAATGAAAAACTGTTTTTT	CASSSRPVATNEKLFF
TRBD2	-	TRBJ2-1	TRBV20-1	TGCAGTGCTAGAGGGGGGGGAGGGAAATACAATGAGCAGTTCTTC	CSARGGGGKYNEQFF
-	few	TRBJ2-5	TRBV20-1	TGCAGTGCTAGGCCCCACGACTCCTCGGGGCAAGAGACCCAGTACTTC	CSARPHDSSGQETQYF
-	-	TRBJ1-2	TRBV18	TGTGCCAGCTTCTATGACACAGGGAATGGCTACACCTTC	CASFYDTGNGYTF
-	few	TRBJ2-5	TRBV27	TGCGCCAGCAGTGGGGACATTAATCAAGAGACCCAGTACTTC	CASSGDINQETQYF
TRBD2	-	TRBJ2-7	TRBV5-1	TGCGCCAGCAGCCCCGGGACTAGCGGCCAATATTCCTACAATGAGCAGTACTTC	CASSPGTSGQYSYNEQYF
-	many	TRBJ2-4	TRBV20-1	TGCAGTGCCTCTAGCGGACAGCATGCCGACAACATTCAGTACTTC	CSASSGQHADNIQYF
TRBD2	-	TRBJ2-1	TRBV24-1	TGTGCCGCCGCGGGGGGGCTTCCCTACAATGAGCAGTTCTTC	CAAAGGLPYNEQFF
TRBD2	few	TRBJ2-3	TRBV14	TGTGCCAGCAGCCAAGGGGGGGGACCGACGCAGTATTTT	CASSQGGGPTQYF
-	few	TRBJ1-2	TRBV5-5	TGTGCCAGCAGCTTGGTCGCGGGGATATCGTCTGGCTACACCTTC	CASSLVAGISSGYTF
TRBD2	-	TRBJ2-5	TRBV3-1	TGTGCCAGCAGCCACCTTACTAGCGAAGAGACCCAGTACTTC	CASSHLTSEETQYF
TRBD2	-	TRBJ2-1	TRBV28	TGTGCCAGCAGTTTTCCCCGACTAGCGGGGTACAATGAGCAGTTCTTC	CASSFPRLAGYNEQFF
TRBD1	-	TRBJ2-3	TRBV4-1	TGCGCCAGCAGCCAACCCGGGACAGGTTACACAGATACGCAGTATTTT	CASSQPGTGYTDTQYF
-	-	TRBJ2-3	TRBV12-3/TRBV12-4	TGTGCCAGCAGCACTGACCCTTCAGCCTCTAGCACAGATACGCAGTATTTT	CASSTDPSASSTDTQYF
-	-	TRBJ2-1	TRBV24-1	TGTGCCACCAGTGACCCCGCATTGGCGGGCGATGACAATGAGCAGTTCTTC	CATSDPALAGDDNEQFF
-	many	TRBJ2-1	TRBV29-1	TGCAGCGTTGAGCTGGACTACAATGAGCAGTTCTTC	CSVELDYNEQFF
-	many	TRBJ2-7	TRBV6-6	TGTGCCAGCAGTTATAGGACGGCCGGGGAGCAGTACTTC	CASSYRTAGEQYF
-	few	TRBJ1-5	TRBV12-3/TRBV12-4	TGTGCCAGCAGCCGGAAGAAGGGTCTTCAGCCCCAGCATTTT	CASSRKKGLQPQHF
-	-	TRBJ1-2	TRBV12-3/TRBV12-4	TGTGCCACATCTTTATACTATGGCTACACCTTC	CATSLYYGYTF
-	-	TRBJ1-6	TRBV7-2	TGTGCCAGCAGCTTAGCAGACAGGATCAGCTCACCCCTCCACTTT	CASSLADRISSPLHF
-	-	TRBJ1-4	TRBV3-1	TGTGCCAGCAGCCAAAGGGCTTCGAGGGGTTATGAAAAACTGTTTTTT	CASSQRASRGYEKLFF
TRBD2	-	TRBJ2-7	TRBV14	TGTGCCAGCAGCCCTTTTGGCGGGAGAACCTACGAGCAGTACTTC	CASSPFGGRTYEQYF
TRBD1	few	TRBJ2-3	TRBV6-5	TGTGCCAGCAGTCCTACCGGGACAGGCGATGATACGCAGTATTTT	CASSPTGTGDDTQYF
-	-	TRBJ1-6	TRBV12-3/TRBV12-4	TGTGCCAGCAGTTGGGGTGCCAATTCACCCCTCCACTTT	CASSWGANSPLHF
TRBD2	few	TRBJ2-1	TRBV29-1	TGCAGCGTTGGTGCGGGGGGGAGGGAGCAGTTCTTC	CSVGAGGREQFF
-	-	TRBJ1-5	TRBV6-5	TGTGTCAGCCCCACGGGGTATAGCAATCAGCCCCAGCATTTT	CVSPTGYSNQPQHF
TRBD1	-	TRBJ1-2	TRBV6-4	TGTGCCAGCAGTGACTCGAGTGCGACAGGGGGCTTCTATGGCTACACCTTC	CASSDSSATGGFYGYTF